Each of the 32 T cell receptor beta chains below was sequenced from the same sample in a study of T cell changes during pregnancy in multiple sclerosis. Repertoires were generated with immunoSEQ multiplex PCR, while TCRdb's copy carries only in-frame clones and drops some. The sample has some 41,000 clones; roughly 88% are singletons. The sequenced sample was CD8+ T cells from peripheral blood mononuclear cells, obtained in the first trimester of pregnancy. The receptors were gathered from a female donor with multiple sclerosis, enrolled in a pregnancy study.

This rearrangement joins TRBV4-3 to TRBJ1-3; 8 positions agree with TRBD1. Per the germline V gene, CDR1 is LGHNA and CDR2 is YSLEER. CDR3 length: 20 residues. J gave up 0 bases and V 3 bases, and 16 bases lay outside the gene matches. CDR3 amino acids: CASSQVRTGIAKSSGNTIYF. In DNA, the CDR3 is TGCGCCAGCAGCCAGGTACGGACAGGGATTGCAAAAAGCTCTGGAAACACCATATATTTT.

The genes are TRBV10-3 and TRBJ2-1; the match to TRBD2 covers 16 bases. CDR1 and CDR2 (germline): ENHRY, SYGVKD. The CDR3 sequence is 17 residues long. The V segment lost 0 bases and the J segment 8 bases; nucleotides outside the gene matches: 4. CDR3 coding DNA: TGTGCCATCAGTGAGTCAGGGACTAGCGGGGGGGCGGATGAGCAGTTCTTC. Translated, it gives CAISESGTSGGADEQFF.

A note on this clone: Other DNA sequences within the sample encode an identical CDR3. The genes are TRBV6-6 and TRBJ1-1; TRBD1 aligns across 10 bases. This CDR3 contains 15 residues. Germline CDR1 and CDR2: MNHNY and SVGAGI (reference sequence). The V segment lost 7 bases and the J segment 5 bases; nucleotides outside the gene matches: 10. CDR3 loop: CASTNIWGQGTEAFF. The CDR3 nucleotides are TGTGCCAGCACTAACATTTGGGGACAGGGGACTGAAGCTTTCTTT.

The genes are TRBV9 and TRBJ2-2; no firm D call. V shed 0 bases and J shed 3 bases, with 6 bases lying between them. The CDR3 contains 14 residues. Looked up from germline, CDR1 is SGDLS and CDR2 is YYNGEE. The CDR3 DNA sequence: TGTGCCAGCAGCGTAGTTTCTTACACCGGGGAGCTGTTTTTT. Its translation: CASSVVSYTGELFF. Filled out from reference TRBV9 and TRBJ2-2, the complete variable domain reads DSGVTQTPKHLITATGQRVTLRCSPRSGDLSVYWYQQSLDQGLQFLIQYYNGEERAKGNILERFSAQQFPDLHSELNLSSLELGDSALYFCASSVVSYTGELFFGEGSRLTVL.

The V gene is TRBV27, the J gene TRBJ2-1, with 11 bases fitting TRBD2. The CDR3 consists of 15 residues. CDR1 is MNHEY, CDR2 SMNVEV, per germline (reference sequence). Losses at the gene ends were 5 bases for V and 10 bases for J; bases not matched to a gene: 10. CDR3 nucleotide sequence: TGTGCCAGCAGTCAAATAGCGGGGGGGCGTTGGGAGCAGTTCTTC. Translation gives CASSQIAGGRWEQFF.

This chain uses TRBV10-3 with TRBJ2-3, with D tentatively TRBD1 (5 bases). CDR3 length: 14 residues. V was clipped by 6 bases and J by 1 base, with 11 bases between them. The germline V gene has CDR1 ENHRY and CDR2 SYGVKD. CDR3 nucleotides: TGTGCCATCAGCGTACAGGTTGGCACAGATACGCAGTATTTT. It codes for CAISVQVGTDTQYF.

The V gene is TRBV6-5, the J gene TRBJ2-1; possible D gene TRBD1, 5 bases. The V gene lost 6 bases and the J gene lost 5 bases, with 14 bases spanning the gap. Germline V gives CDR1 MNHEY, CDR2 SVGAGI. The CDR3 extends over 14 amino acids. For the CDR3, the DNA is TGTGCCAGCAGCCCCATTGGGGCTGACAATGAGCAGTTCTTC. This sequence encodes CASSPIGADNEQFF.

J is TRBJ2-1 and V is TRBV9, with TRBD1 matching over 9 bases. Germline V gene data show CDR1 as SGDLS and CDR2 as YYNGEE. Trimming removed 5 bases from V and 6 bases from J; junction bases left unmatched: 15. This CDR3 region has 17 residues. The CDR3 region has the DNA TGTGCCAGCAGTGCCGAAACCGGGACAGGGACCTTCAATGAGCAGTTCTTC. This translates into CASSAETGTGTFNEQFF.

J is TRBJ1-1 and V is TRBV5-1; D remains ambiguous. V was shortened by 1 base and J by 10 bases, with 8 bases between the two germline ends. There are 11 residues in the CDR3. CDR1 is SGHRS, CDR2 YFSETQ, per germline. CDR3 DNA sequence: TGCGCCAGCAGCTTGCTAGGAGTAGCTTTCTTT. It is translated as CASSLLGVAFF.

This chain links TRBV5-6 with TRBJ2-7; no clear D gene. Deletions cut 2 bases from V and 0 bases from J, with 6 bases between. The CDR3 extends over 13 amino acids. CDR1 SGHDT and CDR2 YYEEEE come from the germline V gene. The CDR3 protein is CASSLVSSYEQYF. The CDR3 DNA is TGTGCCAGCAGCTTAGTCAGCTCCTACGAGCAGTACTTC. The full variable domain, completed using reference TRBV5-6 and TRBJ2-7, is DAGVTQSPTHLIKTRGQQVTLRCSPKSGHDTVSWYQQALGQGPQFIFQYYEEEERQRGNFPDRFSGHQFPNYSSELNVNALLLGDSALYLCASSLVSSYEQYFGPGTRLTVT.

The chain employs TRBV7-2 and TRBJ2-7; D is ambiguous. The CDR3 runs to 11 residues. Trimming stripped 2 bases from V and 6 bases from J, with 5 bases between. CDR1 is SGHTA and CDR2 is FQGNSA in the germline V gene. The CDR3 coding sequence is TGTGCCAGCAGCTTAATGAGCGAGCAGTACTTC. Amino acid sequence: CASSLMSEQYF.

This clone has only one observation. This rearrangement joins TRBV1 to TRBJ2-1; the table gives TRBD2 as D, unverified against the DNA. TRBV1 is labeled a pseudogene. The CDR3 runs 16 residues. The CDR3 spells CTSSLGTPKTYNEQFF. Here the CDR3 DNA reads TGCACCAGCAGCCTCGGGACTCCTAAAACTTACAATGAGCAGTTCTTC.

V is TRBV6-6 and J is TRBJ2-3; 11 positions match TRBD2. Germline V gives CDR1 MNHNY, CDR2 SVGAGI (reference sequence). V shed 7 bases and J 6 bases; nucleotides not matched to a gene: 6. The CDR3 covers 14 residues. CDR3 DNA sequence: TGTGCCAGCAATGTAGCGGGGGGGCTTGATACGCAGTATTTT. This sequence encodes CASNVAGGLDTQYF.

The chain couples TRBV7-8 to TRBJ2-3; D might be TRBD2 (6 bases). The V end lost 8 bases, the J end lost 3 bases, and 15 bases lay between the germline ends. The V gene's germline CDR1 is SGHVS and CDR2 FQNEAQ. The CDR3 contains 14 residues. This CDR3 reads CASSDVGGTDTQYF. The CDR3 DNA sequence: TGTGCCAGCTCCGACGTCGGGGGTACAGATACGCAGTATTTT.

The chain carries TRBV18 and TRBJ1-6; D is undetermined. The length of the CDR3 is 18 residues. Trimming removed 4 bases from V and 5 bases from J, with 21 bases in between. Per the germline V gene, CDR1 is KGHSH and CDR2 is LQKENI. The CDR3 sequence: CASSQSRVRAIHNSPLHF. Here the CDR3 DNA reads TGTGCCAGCTCACAATCCCGGGTCCGAGCAATCCATAATTCACCCCTCCACTTT.

CDR3 DNA: TGTGCCAGCAGCTTAAAGGGGGCCTACAATGAGCAGTTCTTC. Amino acid sequence: CASSLKGAYNEQFF. J is TRBJ2-1 and V is TRBV11-3, with D perhaps matching TRBD1 (6 bases). The V gene's germline CDR1 is SGHNT and CDR2 YENEEA. Trimming took 2 bases from V and 2 from J, leaving 7 bases between them. This CDR3 contains 14 residues. The entire variable domain, with the rest obtained from reference TRBV11-3 and TRBJ2-1, is as follows: EAGVVQSPRYKIIEKKQPVAFWCNPISGHNTLYWYLQNLGQGPELLIRYENEEAVDDSQLPKDRFSAERLKGVDSTLKIQPAELGDSAVYLCASSLKGAYNEQFFGPGTRLTVL.

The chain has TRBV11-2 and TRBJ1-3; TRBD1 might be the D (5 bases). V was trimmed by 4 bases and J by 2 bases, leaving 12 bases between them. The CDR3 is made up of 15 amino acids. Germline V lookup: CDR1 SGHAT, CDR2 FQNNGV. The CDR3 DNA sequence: TGTGCCAGCAGCTCAGCGGGGGAACCTGGAAACACCATATATTTT. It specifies CASSSAGEPGNTIYF.

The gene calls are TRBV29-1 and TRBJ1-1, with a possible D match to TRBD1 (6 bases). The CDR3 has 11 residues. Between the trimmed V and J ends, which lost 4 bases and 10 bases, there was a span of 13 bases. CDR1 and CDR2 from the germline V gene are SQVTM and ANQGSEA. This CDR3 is CSVGTGGRAFF. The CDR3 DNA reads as TGCAGCGTTGGTACGGGGGGGCGAGCTTTCTTT.

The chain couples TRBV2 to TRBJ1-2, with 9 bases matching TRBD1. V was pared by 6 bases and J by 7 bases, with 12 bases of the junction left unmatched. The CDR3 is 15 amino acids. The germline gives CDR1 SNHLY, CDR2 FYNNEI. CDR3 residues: CASRAGTGQTGGYTF. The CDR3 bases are TGTGCCAGCAGAGCCGGGACAGGGCAGACGGGTGGCTACACCTTC.

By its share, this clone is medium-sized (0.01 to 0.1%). CDR3 loop: CASSPSGGANKHEQFF. As DNA, the CDR3 is TGTGCCAGCTCACCAAGCGGGGGGGCGAATAAGCATGAGCAGTTCTTC. The gene calls are TRBV18 and TRBJ2-1; TRBD2 matches 10 bases. The CDR3 is made up of 16 amino acids. Germline V gives CDR1 KGHSH, CDR2 LQKENI. V was clipped by 2 bases and J by 8 bases; unmatched bases: 9. Complete variable domain (other parts from reference TRBV18 and TRBJ2-1): NAGVMQNPRHLVRRRGQEARLRCSPMKGHSHVYWYRQLPEEGLKFMVYLQKENIIDESGMPKERFSAEFPKEGPSILRIQQVVRGDSAAYFCASSPSGGANKHEQFFGPGTRLTVL.

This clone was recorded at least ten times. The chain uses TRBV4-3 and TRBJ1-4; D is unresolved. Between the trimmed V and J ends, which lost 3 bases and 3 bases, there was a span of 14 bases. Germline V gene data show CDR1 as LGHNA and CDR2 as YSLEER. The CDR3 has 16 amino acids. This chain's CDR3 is CASSQGDPTANEKLFF. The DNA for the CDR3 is TGCGCCAGCAGCCAGGGCGATCCCACGGCTAATGAAAAACTGTTTTTT.

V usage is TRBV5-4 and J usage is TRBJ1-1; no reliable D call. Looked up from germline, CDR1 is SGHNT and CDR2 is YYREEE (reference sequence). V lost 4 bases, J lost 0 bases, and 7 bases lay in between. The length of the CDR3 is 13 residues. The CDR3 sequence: CASSPQLNTEAFF. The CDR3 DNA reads TGTGCCAGCAGCCCCCAGTTGAACACTGAAGCTTTCTTT. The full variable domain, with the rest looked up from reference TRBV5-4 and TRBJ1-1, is ETGVTQSPTHLIKTRGQQVTLRCSSQSGHNTVSWYQQALGQGPQFIFQYYREEENGRGNFPPRFSGLQFPNYSSELNVNALELDDSALYLCASSPQLNTEAFFGQGTRLTVV.

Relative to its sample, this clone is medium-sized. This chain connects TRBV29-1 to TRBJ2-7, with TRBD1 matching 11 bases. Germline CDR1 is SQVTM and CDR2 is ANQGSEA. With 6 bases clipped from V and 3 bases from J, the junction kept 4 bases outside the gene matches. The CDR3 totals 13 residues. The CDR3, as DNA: TGCAGCGTGTGGGGGACAGGGGGCTACGAGCAGTACTTC. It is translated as CSVWGTGGYEQYF.

This chain's CDR3 is CASSNGTGAYEQYF. As DNA, the CDR3 is TGTGCCAGCTCAAACGGGACAGGGGCCTACGAGCAGTACTTC. The V call is TRBV18, the J call TRBJ2-7; 10 bases are shared with TRBD1. V dropped 5 bases and J dropped 2; count of bases not matched to a gene: 3. The CDR3 has 14 residues. Germline CDR1 KGHSH, CDR2 LQKENI.

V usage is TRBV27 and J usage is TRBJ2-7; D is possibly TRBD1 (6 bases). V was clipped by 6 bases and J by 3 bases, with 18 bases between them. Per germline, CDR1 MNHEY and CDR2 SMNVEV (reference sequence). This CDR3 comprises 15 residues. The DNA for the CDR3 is TGTGCCAGCAGCTATTCCAGGGGTCGGGGCTACGAGCAGTACTTC. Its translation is CASSYSRGRGYEQYF.

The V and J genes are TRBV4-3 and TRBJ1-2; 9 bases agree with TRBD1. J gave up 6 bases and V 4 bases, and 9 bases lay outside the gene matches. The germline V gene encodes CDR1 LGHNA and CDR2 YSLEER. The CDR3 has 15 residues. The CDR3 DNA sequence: TGCGCCAGCAGCCTCCGGGACAGGGTGTCTCATGGCTACACCTTC. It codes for CASSLRDRVSHGYTF.

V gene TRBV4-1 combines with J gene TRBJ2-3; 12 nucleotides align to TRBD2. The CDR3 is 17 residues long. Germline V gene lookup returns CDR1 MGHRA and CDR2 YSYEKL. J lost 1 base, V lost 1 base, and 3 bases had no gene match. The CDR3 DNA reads TGCGCCAGCAGCCAAGTCCCTAGCGGGGGGGGCACAGATACGCAGTATTTT. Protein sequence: CASSQVPSGGGTDTQYF.

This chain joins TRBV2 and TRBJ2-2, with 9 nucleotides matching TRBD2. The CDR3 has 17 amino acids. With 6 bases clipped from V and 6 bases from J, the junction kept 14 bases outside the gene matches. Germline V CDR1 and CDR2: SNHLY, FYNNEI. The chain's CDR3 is CASSRSGGLTKAGELFF. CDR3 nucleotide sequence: TGTGCCAGCAGCCGGAGCGGGGGGCTTACAAAAGCCGGGGAGCTGTTTTTT.

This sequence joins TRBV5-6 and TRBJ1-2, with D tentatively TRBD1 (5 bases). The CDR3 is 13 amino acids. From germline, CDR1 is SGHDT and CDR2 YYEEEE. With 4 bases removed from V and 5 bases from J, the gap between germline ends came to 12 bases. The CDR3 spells CASSPGSGYGYTF. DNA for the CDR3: TGTGCCAGCAGCCCCGGATCAGGGTATGGCTACACCTTC.

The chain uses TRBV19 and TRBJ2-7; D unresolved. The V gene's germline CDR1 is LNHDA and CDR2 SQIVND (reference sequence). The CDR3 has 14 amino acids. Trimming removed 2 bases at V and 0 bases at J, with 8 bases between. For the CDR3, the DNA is TGTGCCAGTAGTATAACAGTTTCCTCCTACGAGCAGTACTTC. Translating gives CASSITVSSYEQYF.

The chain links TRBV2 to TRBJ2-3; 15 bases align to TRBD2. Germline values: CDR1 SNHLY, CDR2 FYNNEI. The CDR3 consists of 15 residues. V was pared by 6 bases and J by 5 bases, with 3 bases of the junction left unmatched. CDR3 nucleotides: TGTGCCAGCAGGAGGACTAGCGGGGGGGAAGATACGCAGTATTTT. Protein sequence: CASRRTSGGEDTQYF.

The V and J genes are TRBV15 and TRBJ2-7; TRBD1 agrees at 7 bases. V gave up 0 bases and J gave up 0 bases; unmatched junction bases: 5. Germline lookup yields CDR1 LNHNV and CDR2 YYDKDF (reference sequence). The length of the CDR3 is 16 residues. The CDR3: CATSRDLGTASYEQYF. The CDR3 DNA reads TGTGCCACCAGCAGAGATCTGGGGACAGCCTCCTACGAGCAGTACTTC.